Listed here are 32 T cell receptor beta chains from one sample, sequenced in a study of identical twins. TCRdb reprocessed the 5' RACE reads via MiXCR and lists one record per CDR3 protein. Found here are approximately 550,000 distinct CDR3 sequences, approximately 20% of them singletons; the top ten hold approximately 0.49%. This same sample was also taken into another study, of yellow fever vaccine responses in identical twins.

Sequenced: CD4+ T cells sorted from blood. The receptors were gathered from a woman aged 18-29 years in good health.

The V call is TRBV18, the J call TRBJ1-1; no definite D call. V dropped 5 bases and J dropped 1 base, with 11 bases sitting between them. This CDR3 has 14 residues. Germline assignment: CDR1 KGHSH and CDR2 LQKENI. The CDR3: CASSVVSPNTEAFF. The DNA of the CDR3 is TGTGCCAGCTCAGTTGTCAGCCCGAACACTGAAGCTTTCTTT.

This clonotype was counted a few times. The V gene is TRBV12-3 or TRBV12-4, the J gene TRBJ1-3; unclear D gene. This CDR3 has 16 residues. The germline V and J ends were trimmed by 3 bases and 2 bases, with 14 bases remaining between them. CDR3 nucleotides: TGTGCCAGCAGTTTTTTTGGGGTAGCGGCTGGAAACACCATATATTTT. Translating gives CASSFFGVAAGNTIYF.

The gene calls are TRBV10-3 and TRBJ2-5; D possibly uses TRBD1 or TRBD2 (5 bases each). With 3 bases removed from V and 4 bases from J, the gap between germline ends came to 15 bases. The CDR3 totals 15 residues. The germline CDR1 and CDR2 sequences are ENHRY and SYGVKD. CDR3 residues: CAISESAGSGETQYF. In DNA, the CDR3 is TGTGCCATCAGTGAATCAGCAGGGAGCGGAGAGACCCAGTACTTC.

This clonotype has just a few counts. This sequence joins TRBV5-1 and TRBJ2-2; the D is unclear. The V and J ends lost 1 base and 2 bases respectively, with 12 bases between them. CDR1 is SGHRS and CDR2 is YFSETQ in the germline V gene. The CDR3 runs to 16 residues. CDR3 in DNA: TGCGCCAGCAGCTTGATTGGGCAGGAAAACACCGGGGAGCTGTTTTTT. Amino acid sequence: CASSLIGQENTGELFF.

The V and J genes are TRBV19 and TRBJ1-4; D is unclear. The germline CDR1 and CDR2 sequences are LNHDA and SQIVND (reference sequence). CDR3 size: 14 residues. V lost 6 bases and J lost 8, with 16 bases in between. The CDR3 nucleotides read TGTGCCAGTAGCATGGACGGGAGGAGAGAAAAACTGTTTTTT. It translates to CASSMDGRREKLFF. Using reference TRBV19 and TRBJ1-4 for the parts outside the CDR3, the full variable domain is DGGITQSPKYLFRKEGQNVTLSCEQNLNHDAMYWYRQDPGQGLRLIYYSQIVNDFQKGDIAEGYSVSREKKESFPLTVTSAQKNPTAFYLCASSMDGRREKLFFGSGTQLSVL.

The rearrangement links TRBV7-3 to TRBJ2-1; 12 bases map to TRBD2. V gave up 5 bases and J gave up 2 bases; unmatched junction bases: 22. The germline gives CDR1 SGHTA, CDR2 FQGTGA. This CDR3 spans 22 amino acids. CDR3 residues: CASSLIIRLAGVPGNAYNEQFF. DNA for the CDR3: TGTGCCAGCAGCCTAATAATAAGACTAGCGGGGGTGCCCGGTAACGCCTACAATGAGCAGTTCTTC.

The genes are TRBV5-1 and TRBJ1-1; 9 positions agree with TRBD1. Germline V lookup: CDR1 SGHRS, CDR2 YFSETQ. Losses at the gene ends were 0 bases for V and 4 bases for J; bases not matched to a gene: 1. This CDR3 is built from 14 residues. CDR3: CASSLDRGLTEAFF. CDR3 DNA: TGCGCCAGCAGCTTGGACAGGGGGCTCACTGAAGCTTTCTTT.

On this clonotype: The limits of the CDR3 on the DNA are not certain, so only TCRdb's listed CDR3 is given. The V gene is TRBV28, the J gene TRBJ2-1; the table's TRBD2 call for D was not verified on the DNA. Ends included, the CDR3 has 14 residues. CDR1 is MDHEN and CDR2 is SYDVKM in the germline V gene. CDR3: CASILGLAGGRVFF.

The V and J genes are TRBV4-2 and TRBJ1-4; the D gene is possibly TRBD1 (6 bases). Germline V gene lookup returns CDR1 LGHNA and CDR2 YNFKEQ. This CDR3 comprises 16 residues. Trimming removed 0 bases from V and 11 bases from J, with 19 bases in between. CDR3 sequence reads: CASSQERTAVRWKLFF. The CDR3 DNA sequence: TGTGCCAGCAGCCAAGAGAGGACAGCCGTTAGGTGGAAACTGTTTTTT.

This clonotype was observed a handful of times. The chain carries TRBV28 and TRBJ2-6; D is uncertain. V lost 3 bases to trimming and J lost 2 bases, with 11 bases between them. The V gene's germline CDR1 is MDHEN and CDR2 SYDVKM. The CDR3 totals 16 residues. In nucleotides, the CDR3 is TGTGCCAGCAGTTTTCAATTATCGGCTGGGGCCAACGTCCTGACTTTC. It is translated as CASSFQLSAGANVLTF. Full variable domain (remainder filled in from reference TRBV28 and TRBJ2-6): DVKVTQSSRYLVKRTGEKVFLECVQDMDHENMFWYRQDPGLGLRLIYFSYDVKMKEKGDIPEGYSVSREKKERFSLILESASTNQTSMYLCASSFQLSAGANVLTFGAGSRLTVL.

For the CDR3, the DNA is TGCAGCGTTGGACTAGCGGGAGGTCGCGAGCAGTACTTC. It encodes CSVGLAGGREQYF. The chain combines TRBV29-1 with TRBJ2-7; TRBD2 matches 13 bases. The CDR3 consists of 13 residues. Losses at the gene ends were 4 bases for V and 6 bases for J; bases not matched to a gene: 3. Germline CDR1 SQVTM, CDR2 ANQGSEA.

The DNA of the CDR3 is TGCGCCAGCAGCTTGGGGTCTAGCAGCAACACAGATACGCAGTATTTT. This codes for CASSLGSSSNTDTQYF. The chain employs TRBV5-1 and TRBJ2-3; D is possibly TRBD2 (5 bases). Trimming left V 0 bases short and J 2 bases short, with 13 bases between. Germline CDR1 reads SGHRS; CDR2 reads YFSETQ. The CDR3 length is 16 residues.

The V call is TRBV2, the J call TRBJ2-7, with D unresolved. V dropped 1 base and J dropped 0 bases, with 7 bases sitting between them. CDR3 length: 14 amino acids. CDR1 is SNHLY, CDR2 FYNNEI, per germline. DNA of the CDR3: TGTGCCAGCAGTGAAGGGGCAGTCTCCTACGAGCAGTACTTC. Translation gives CASSEGAVSYEQYF. The variable domain in full, with the rest retrieved from reference TRBV2 and TRBJ2-7, is EPEVTQTPSHQVTQMGQEVILRCVPISNHLYFYWYRQILGQKVEFLVSFYNNEISEKSEIFDDQFSVERPDGSNFTLKIRSTKLEDSAMYFCASSEGAVSYEQYFGPGTRLTVT.

This clonotype was counted only a few times. A read error may account for a junction end that differs from germline. The gene calls are TRBV24-1 and TRBJ2-4; D is unresolved. There are 10 residues in the CDR3. The germline V gene encodes CDR1 KGHDR and CDR2 SFDVKD. In DNA form, the CDR3 reads TGTGCCACCAGTGGCCCGCAAAAGCCCTTC. Protein: CATSGPQKPF.

This clonotype was seen a few times. The rearrangement uses TRBV5-6 and TRBJ1-2; 9 bases fit TRBD1. V lost 4 bases to trimming and J lost 1 base; unmatched junction nucleotides: 8. Germline loops: CDR1 SGHDT, CDR2 YYEEEE. There are 16 residues in the CDR3. The CDR3 loop reads CASSRGQGLFNYGYTF. DNA of the CDR3: TGTGCCAGCAGCAGGGGACAGGGATTATTTAACTATGGCTACACCTTC.

V usage is TRBV12-3 or TRBV12-4 and J usage is TRBJ2-5; 8 positions agree with TRBD2. V trimming: 6 bases; J trimming: 6 bases; junction bases outside the gene matches: 9. This CDR3 comprises 14 residues. As DNA, the CDR3 is TGTGCCAGCAGCCCCGGGGGGGCAACACAGACCCAGTACTTC. Translating it yields CASSPGGATQTQYF.

The J gene is TRBJ2-1, the V gene TRBV7-9, with D perhaps matching TRBD2 (5 bases). The germline V gene encodes CDR1 SEHNR and CDR2 FQNEAQ (reference sequence). This CDR3 has 14 amino acids. V was trimmed by 4 bases and J by 4 bases, leaving 11 bases between them. DNA of the CDR3: TGTGCCAGCAGCTCCGAGGAGCGGTACAATGAGCAGTTCTTC. Its translation: CASSSEERYNEQFF.

This chain connects TRBV11-2 to TRBJ2-5; the D is unclear. The germline V gene encodes CDR1 SGHAT and CDR2 FQNNGV. The CDR3 totals 16 residues. Deletions cut 2 bases from V and 7 bases from J, with 20 bases between. CDR3 residues: CASSLSSGQVGWTQYF. CDR3 DNA: TGTGCCAGCAGCTTATCGTCTGGGCAGGTCGGTTGGACCCAGTACTTC.

Only a few counts were recorded for this clonotype. The rearrangement uses TRBV7-2 and TRBJ2-1, with TRBD1 matching 8 bases. Germline CDR1 and CDR2: SGHTA and FQGNSA. This CDR3 region has 16 residues. V was clipped by 5 bases and J by 6 bases; unmatched bases: 12. The CDR3 reads CASSLDNRGTGNEQFF. CDR3 in DNA: TGTGCCAGCAGCCTTGATAACAGGGGGACTGGCAATGAGCAGTTCTTC.

The table lists this clonotype with a few counts. In nucleotides, the CDR3 is TGTGCCAGCAGCTCCCCAATCGGGGAGCTGTTTTTT. Amino acid sequence: CASSSPIGELFF. The V gene is TRBV7-8, the J gene TRBJ2-2; D is unclear. There are 12 residues in the CDR3. Germline lookup yields CDR1 SGHVS and CDR2 FQNEAQ. Trimming cost V 4 bases and J 7 bases, with 7 bases left between them.

This clonotype has a handful of counts. V is TRBV5-1 and J is TRBJ2-6, with 8 nucleotides matching TRBD2. The length of the CDR3 is 17 residues. CDR1 and CDR2 (germline): SGHRS, YFSETQ. Unmatched junction bases numbered 5, after V lost 1 base and J lost 2 bases. CDR3 sequence (DNA): TGCGCCAGCAGCTTGCAGGGACTAGTCCCTGGGGCCAACGTCCTGACTTTC. This sequence encodes CASSLQGLVPGANVLTF.

The J gene is TRBJ2-1, the V gene TRBV5-1, with a weak D call TRBD2 (7 bases). The V end was cut by 0 bases, the J end by 2 bases, with 12 bases between. The CDR3 has 16 residues. The germline CDR1 and CDR2 sequences are SGHRS and YFSETQ. CDR3 DNA sequence: TGCGCCAGCAGCTTGGGAACGGGGGGCCCCTACAATGAGCAGTTCTTC. This translates into CASSLGTGGPYNEQFF.

V usage is TRBV7-2 and J usage is TRBJ2-1; 7 bases align to TRBD2. From germline, CDR1 is SGHTA and CDR2 FQGNSA. CDR3 length: 15 residues. V lost 4 bases and J lost 5; bases outside the gene matches: 8. CDR3 amino acids: CASSSGVGTNNEQFF. The CDR3, as DNA: TGTGCCAGCAGCTCCGGGGTGGGGACTAACAATGAGCAGTTCTTC.

A few counts support this clonotype. This chain joins TRBV5-1 and TRBJ1-1, with D possibly being TRBD1 (5 bases). CDR1 and CDR2 (germline): SGHRS, YFSETQ. Between the trimmed V and J ends, which lost 3 bases and 1 base, there was a span of 13 bases. The length of the CDR3 is 15 residues. The chain's CDR3 is CASSYADSPNTEAFF. DNA of the CDR3: TGCGCCAGCAGCTATGCTGACAGCCCGAACACTGAAGCTTTCTTT.

This clonotype was counted a few times. The chain uses TRBV7-8 and TRBJ2-6, with a tentative D call TRBD2 (5 bases). Trimming removed 5 bases from V and 0 bases from J, with 8 bases in between. This CDR3 comprises 15 residues. Germline V gene sequence: CDR1 SGHVS, CDR2 FQNEAQ. CDR3 sequence: CASSEGNSGANVLTF. CDR3 nucleotide sequence: TGTGCCAGCAGCGAGGGTAACTCTGGGGCCAACGTCCTGACTTTC.

This clonotype was observed once. This chain uses TRBV3-1 with TRBJ1-1; D possibly corresponds to TRBD1 (6 bases). CDR3 length: 16 residues. The V end was cut by 0 bases, the J end by 0 bases, with 11 bases between. Germline values: CDR1 LGHDT, CDR2 YNNKEL (reference sequence). The CDR3 sequence: CASSQEAGVMNTEAFF. DNA for the CDR3: TGTGCCAGCAGCCAAGAAGCAGGGGTCATGAACACTGAAGCTTTCTTT.

This clonotype appeared a few times. This rearrangement joins TRBV20-1 to TRBJ2-4, with 9 nucleotides matching TRBD1. Trimming cost V 3 bases and J 4 bases; bases outside gene matches: 7. Germline lookup yields CDR1 DFQATT and CDR2 SNEGSKA (reference sequence). The CDR3 extends over 15 amino acids. The CDR3 is CSARGVGQGKNIQYF. The CDR3 nucleotides are TGCAGTGCTAGGGGGGTAGGACAGGGGAAAAACATTCAGTACTTC.

This chain links TRBV6-1 with TRBJ1-5; 7 positions match TRBD1. This CDR3 comprises 14 residues. V lost 6 bases, J lost 4 bases, and 6 bases stayed unmatched. The germline CDR1 and CDR2 sequences are MNHNS and SASEGT. The CDR3 loop reads CASRADRQNQPQHF. CDR3 nucleotides: TGTGCCAGCAGAGCGGACAGGCAGAATCAGCCCCAGCATTTT.

This chain uses TRBV12-3 or TRBV12-4 with TRBJ2-3; D is unclear. CDR3 length: 13 residues. V was pared by 5 bases and J by 2 bases, with 8 bases between. This CDR3 reads CASSPVLTDTQYF. The CDR3 nucleotides are TGTGCCAGCAGTCCCGTCCTCACAGATACGCAGTATTTT.

This clonotype was seen only a few times. The V gene is TRBV5-5, the J gene TRBJ2-2, with a tentative D call TRBD2 (5 bases). The CDR3 length is 16 residues. The V gene lost 7 bases and the J gene lost 0 bases, with 16 bases spanning the gap. Looked up from germline, CDR1 is SGHKS and CDR2 is YYEKEE (reference sequence). In DNA, the CDR3 is TGTGCCAGCGGCCCCGATAGCGCAACGAACACCGGGGAGCTGTTTTTT. It codes for CASGPDSATNTGELFF.

The V and J genes are TRBV20-1 and TRBJ2-3; the D is unclear. The CDR3 is made up of 14 amino acids. Germline V gives CDR1 DFQATT, CDR2 SNEGSKA (reference sequence). V lost 1 base, J lost 3 bases, and 11 bases lay in between. This chain's CDR3 is CSARALLGTDTQYF. CDR3 sequence (DNA): TGCAGTGCTAGAGCCCTACTTGGTACAGATACGCAGTATTTT.

This clonotype was seen at least ten times. The chain carries TRBV12-3 or TRBV12-4 and TRBJ1-4; D is unresolved. The CDR3 is 14 residues long. V lost 6 bases and J 4 bases, leaving 12 bases between the germline ends. Here the CDR3 reads CASSYGRNNEKLFF. In DNA, the CDR3 is TGTGCCAGCAGCTACGGACGGAATAATGAAAAACTGTTTTTT.